The 6 T cell receptor beta chains below all came from one sample that was sequenced in a study of T cell changes during pregnancy in multiple sclerosis. Repertoires were generated with immunoSEQ multiplex PCR, while TCRdb's copy carries only in-frame clones and drops some. The sample yields some 60,000 clones, around 87% seen once. The sequenced material came from peripheral blood from another person, used as feeder cells. Source of these receptors: a human donor whose cells served as feeder cells for cultures in a pregnancy study.

V is TRBV9 and J is TRBJ1-2, with 7 bases that match TRBD1. The V gene's germline CDR1 is SGDLS and CDR2 YYNGEE. V dropped 3 bases and J dropped 4; count of bases not matched to a gene: 0. CDR3 size: 12 residues. CDR3 coding DNA: TGTGCCAGCAGCGGGGACAGCTATGGCTACACCTTC. Translation gives CASSGDSYGYTF.

This clone was seen only a few times. The rearrangement joins TRBV15 to TRBJ2-7; TRBD1 or TRBD2 may be the D gene (5 bases each). Trimming left V 1 base short and J 9 bases short, with 13 bases between. The CDR3 extends over 13 amino acids. CDR1 LNHNV and CDR2 YYDKDF come from the germline V gene (reference sequence). Here the CDR3 DNA reads TGTGCCACCAGCAGAGTAGAGGGGAACGGGCAGTACTTC. Amino acid sequence: CATSRVEGNGQYF.

This chain connects TRBV5-8 to TRBJ2-1; maybe TRBD1 (5 bases). The CDR3 is 16 amino acids. The germline V gene has CDR1 SGHTS and CDR2 YDEGEE. Trimming removed 0 bases at V and 4 bases at J, with 14 bases between. CDR3 protein: CASSLGGSKPYNEQFF. CDR3 DNA sequence: TGTGCCAGCAGCTTGGGGGGCAGCAAACCATACAATGAGCAGTTCTTC.

V gene TRBV5-1 combines with J gene TRBJ2-2; D is undetermined. The V gene's germline CDR1 is SGHRS and CDR2 YFSETQ. This CDR3 contains 12 residues. V was pared by 2 bases and J by 2 bases, with 1 base between. The CDR3 DNA reads as TGCGCCAGCAGCTTCAACACCGGGGAGCTGTTTTTT. Translation: CASSFNTGELFF.

The chain has TRBV2 and TRBJ1-2; D is unclear. The CDR3 runs 14 residues. Germline lookup yields CDR1 SNHLY and CDR2 FYNNEI. Trimming took off 1 base at V and 3 bases at J, with 9 bases between the two ends. CDR3 bases: TGTGCCAGCAGTGAAGGGGGAAGATACTATGGCTACACCTTC. Its translation: CASSEGGRYYGYTF.

The chain recombines TRBV7-8 with TRBJ2-7; D is unclear. V dropped 5 bases and J dropped 5 bases, with 13 bases sitting between them. From germline, CDR1 is SGHVS and CDR2 FQNEAQ. The length of the CDR3 is 13 residues. CDR3 sequence reads: CASSATDGDEQYF. The CDR3 DNA reads TGTGCCAGCAGCGCTACGGACGGAGACGAGCAGTACTTC.